This entry lists 3 T cell receptor beta chains sequenced from one sample in a study of shared T cell receptors in the human thymus. Sequencing used immunoSEQ multiplex PCR; TCRdb keeps in-frame clones, though not all of them. The profile shows just under 550,000 clones, approximately 80% of them singletons. These same records also appear under a second study, on human thymus T cells.

The material sequenced was thymocytes. The receptors were sampled from a boy less than two years old with a congenital heart defect.

This chain connects TRBV15 to TRBJ2-7; D remains ambiguous. Germline assignment: CDR1 LNHNV and CDR2 YYDKDF (reference sequence). V was pared by 1 base and J by 7 bases, with 5 bases between. CDR3 length: 11 amino acids. Written as DNA, the CDR3 is TGTGCCACCAGCAGAGTGAGTGAGCAGTACTTC. Translated, it gives CATSRVSEQYF.

J is TRBJ2-1 and V is TRBV4-2; possible D gene TRBD1, 6 bases. Germline V gene sequence: CDR1 LGHNA, CDR2 YNFKEQ. This CDR3 spans 15 amino acids. V lost 1 base to trimming and J lost 6 bases, with 13 bases between them. The CDR3 here is CASSQGGGVSNEQFF. CDR3 in DNA: TGTGCCAGCAGCCAAGGAGGGGGTGTATCCAATGAGCAGTTCTTC.

This clone was seen more than once but under ten times. V gene TRBV7-9 combines with J gene TRBJ2-1; D is undetermined. Germline V gene data show CDR1 as SEHNR and CDR2 as FQNEAQ (reference sequence). CDR3 length: 16 amino acids. The ends were cut back, 5 bases at V and 0 bases at J, with 14 bases in the middle. The CDR3 protein is CASSPGPPSSYNEQFF. For the CDR3, the DNA is TGTGCCAGCAGCCCAGGCCCTCCCAGCTCCTACAATGAGCAGTTCTTC.